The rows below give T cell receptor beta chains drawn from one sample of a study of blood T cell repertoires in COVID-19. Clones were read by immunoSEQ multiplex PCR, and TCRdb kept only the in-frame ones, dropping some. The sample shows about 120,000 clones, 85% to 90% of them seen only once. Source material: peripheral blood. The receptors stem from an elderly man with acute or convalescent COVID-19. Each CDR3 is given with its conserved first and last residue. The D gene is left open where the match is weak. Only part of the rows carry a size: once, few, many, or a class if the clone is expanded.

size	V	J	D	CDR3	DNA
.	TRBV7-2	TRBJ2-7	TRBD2	CASSPLAGGPVEQYF	TGTGCCAGCAGCCCACTAGCGGGGGGCCCCGTCGAGCAGTACTTC
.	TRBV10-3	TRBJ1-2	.	CAISESPGSLYGYTF	TGTGCCATCAGTGAGTCCCCCGGGTCCCTATATGGCTACACCTTC
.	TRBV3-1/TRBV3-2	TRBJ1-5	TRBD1	CASSEGQLRGQPQHF	TGTGCCAGCAGCGAGGGACAGCTTCGAGGGCAGCCCCAGCATTTT
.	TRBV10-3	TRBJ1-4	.	CASTGTTNEKLFF	TGTGCCTCTACAGGGACAACTAATGAAAAACTGTTTTTT
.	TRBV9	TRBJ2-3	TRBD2	CASSPLTSGVAGDTQYF	TGTGCCAGCAGCCCGTTGACTAGCGGAGTAGCGGGTGATACGCAGTATTTT
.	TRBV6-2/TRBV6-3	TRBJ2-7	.	CASSHPYILGDEQYF	TGTGCCAGCAGTCACCCGTACATTCTAGGGGACGAGCAGTACTTC
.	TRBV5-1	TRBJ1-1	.	CASSLGGANTEAFF	TGCGCCAGCAGCCTTGGGGGGGCGAACACTGAAGCTTTCTTT
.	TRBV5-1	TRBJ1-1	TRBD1	CASSLYRDRGTEAFF	TGCGCCAGCAGCTTATACCGGGACAGGGGAACTGAAGCTTTCTTT
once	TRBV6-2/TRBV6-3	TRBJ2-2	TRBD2	CASRPATSGRFSGELFF	TGTGCCAGCAGACCTGCGACTAGCGGGAGGTTTAGCGGGGAGCTGTTTTTT
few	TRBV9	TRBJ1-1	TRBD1	CASSVAPGQGSGDTEAFF	TGTGCCAGCAGCGTAGCTCCGGGACAGGGGAGTGGGGACACTGAAGCTTTCTTT
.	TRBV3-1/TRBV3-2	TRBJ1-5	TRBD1	CASSQGWGQPYSNQPQHF	TGTGCCAGCAGCCAAGGATGGGGACAGCCGTATAGCAATCAGCCCCAGCATTTT
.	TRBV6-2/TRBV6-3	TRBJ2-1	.	CASSYLATGNNEQFF	TGTGCCAGCAGTTACTTGGCGACAGGCAACAATGAGCAGTTCTTC
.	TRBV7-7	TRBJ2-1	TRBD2	CASSLGTSGSYNEQFF	TGTGCTAGCAGCTTAGGAACTAGCGGGAGTTACAATGAGCAGTTCTTC
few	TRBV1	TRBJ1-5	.	CTSSQRGLFNQPQHF	TGCACCAGCAGCCAAAGGGGACTATTCAATCAGCCCCAGCATTTT
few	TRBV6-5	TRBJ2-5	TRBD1	CASRDRTGTGETQYF	TGTGCCAGCAGAGACAGGACAGGGACGGGGGAGACCCAGTACTTC
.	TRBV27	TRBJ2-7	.	CASSNRQSSYEQYF	TGTGCCAGCAGTAACAGGCAGAGCTCCTACGAGCAGTACTTC
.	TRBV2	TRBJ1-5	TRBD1	CASSDGTVNQPQHF	TGTGCCAGCAGTGACGGGACAGTCAATCAGCCCCAGCATTTT
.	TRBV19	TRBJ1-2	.	CASRVAGYDGYTF	TGTGCCAGTAGAGTAGCTGGGTACGATGGCTACACCTTC
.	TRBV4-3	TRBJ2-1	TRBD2	CASSQEPSGSSYNEQFF	TGCGCCAGCAGCCAAGAACCTAGCGGCAGCTCCTACAATGAGCAGTTCTTC
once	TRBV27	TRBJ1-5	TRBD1	CASSRGTVTNQPQHF	TGTGCCAGCAGCCGTGGGACAGTTACTAATCAGCCCCAGCATTTT
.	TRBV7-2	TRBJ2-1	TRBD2	CASSLGSGGSYNEQFF	TGTGCCAGCAGCTTAGGTAGCGGGGGCTCCTACAATGAGCAGTTCTTC
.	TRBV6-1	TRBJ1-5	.	CASSDITGPTNQPQHF	TGTGCCAGCAGTGATATAACAGGCCCAACCAATCAGCCCCAGCATTTT
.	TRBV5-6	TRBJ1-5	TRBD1	CASSVGQGRRDQPQHF	TGTGCCAGCAGCGTAGGACAGGGAAGGAGGGATCAGCCCCAGCATTTT
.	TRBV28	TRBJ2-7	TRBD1	CASRPDRDVRYEQYF	TGTGCCAGCAGACCCGACAGGGATGTTCGGTACGAGCAGTACTTC
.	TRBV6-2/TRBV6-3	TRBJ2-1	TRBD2	CASSTRTSGGALGNEQFF	TGTGCCAGCAGTACTAGGACTAGCGGGGGGGCGCTGGGCAATGAGCAGTTCTTC
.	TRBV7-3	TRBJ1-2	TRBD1	CASSRGQGLNYGYTF	TGTGCCAGCAGCCGGGGACAGGGTCTTAACTATGGCTACACCTTC
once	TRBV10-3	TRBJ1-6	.	CAISVSGWNSPLHF	TGTGCCATCAGCGTTTCAGGGTGGAATTCACCCCTCCACTTT
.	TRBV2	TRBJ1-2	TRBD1	CASLYRGPGGYTF	TGTGCCAGCCTTTACAGGGGGCCGGGTGGCTACACCTTC
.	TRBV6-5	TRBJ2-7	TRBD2	CASSYGQGLSYEQYF	TGTGCCAGCAGTTACGGGCAGGGACTATCCTACGAGCAGTACTTC
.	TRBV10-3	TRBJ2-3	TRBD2	CAISESGILTDTQYF	TGTGCCATCAGTGAAAGCGGGATACTCACAGATACGCAGTATTTT
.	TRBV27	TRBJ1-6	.	CASSPSLKGRASNSPLHF	TGTGCCAGCAGTCCGAGCCTCAAGGGGAGGGCCTCTAATTCACCCCTCCACTTT
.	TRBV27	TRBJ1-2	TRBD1	CASRPSGGPNYGYTF	TGTGCCAGCAGACCCTCAGGGGGACCAAACTATGGCTACACCTTC
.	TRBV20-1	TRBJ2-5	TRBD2	CSASPGGAGETQYF	TGCAGTGCTAGTCCGGGGGGGGCTGGCGAGACCCAGTACTTC
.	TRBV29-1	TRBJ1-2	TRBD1	CSVQGAAGSGGYTF	TGCAGCGTCCAGGGGGCGGCAGGGTCGGGTGGCTACACCTTC
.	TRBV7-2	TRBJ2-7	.	CASSPYGQTYEQYF	TGTGCCAGCAGCCCTTACGGTCAAACCTACGAGCAGTACTTC
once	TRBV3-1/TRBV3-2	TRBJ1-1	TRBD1	CASSHGTAGEAFF	TGTGCCAGCAGCCACGGGACAGCCGGAGAAGCTTTCTTT
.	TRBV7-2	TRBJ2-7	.	CASSSSSYEQYF	TGTGCCAGCAGCTCGAGCTCCTACGAGCAGTACTTC
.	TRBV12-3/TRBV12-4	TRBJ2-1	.	CASSFRGIGFF	TGTGCCAGCAGTTTTCGGGGGATAGGGTTCTTC
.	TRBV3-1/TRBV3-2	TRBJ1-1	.	CASSQDYTEAFF	TGTGCCAGCAGCCAAGACTACACTGAAGCTTTCTTT
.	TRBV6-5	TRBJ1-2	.	CASSYDILRGYTF	TGTGCCAGCAGTTACGATATCTTACGGGGCTACACCTTC
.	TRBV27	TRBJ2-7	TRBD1	CASSLLLQGALYF	TGTGCCAGCAGCCTTCTCTTACAGGGGGCGTTGTACTTC
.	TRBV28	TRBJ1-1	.	CASFSNTEAFF	TGTGCCAGCTTTTCTAACACTGAAGCTTTCTTT
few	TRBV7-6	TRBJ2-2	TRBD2	CASSSPGLAGFTGELFF	TGTGCCAGCAGCTCCCCGGGACTAGCGGGATTCACCGGGGAGCTGTTTTTT
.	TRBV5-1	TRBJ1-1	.	CASSLGSGKNTEAFF	TGCGCCAGCAGCTTAGGGTCAGGGAAGAACACTGAAGCTTTCTTT
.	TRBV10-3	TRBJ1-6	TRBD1	CAISPVTGVSPLHF	TGTGCCATCAGCCCTGTAACAGGGGTATCACCCCTCCACTTT